The 22 T cell receptor beta chains below were found in one sample sequenced in a study of blood T cell repertoires in COVID-19. The data were produced by immunoSEQ multiplex PCR, yet TCRdb's version contains in-frame clones alone and is incomplete. The repertoire holds approximately 300,000 clones, around 89% seen once, with 3.5% to 4.5% in the top ten. Material: PBMCs or T cells enriched from blood (not recorded which). The receptors were gathered from a woman aged 18-35 years with acute COVID-19.

This rearrangement joins TRBV19 to TRBJ2-7; 13 positions match TRBD2. Trimming took 5 bases from V and 4 from J; bases not matched to a gene: 14. The germline CDR1 and CDR2 sequences are LNHDA and SQIVND (reference sequence). CDR3 size: 18 residues. CDR3 protein: CASSQGLAGRLSPYEQYF. CDR3 sequence (DNA): TGTGCCAGTAGTCAGGGACTAGCGGGACGCCTATCCCCATACGAGCAGTACTTC.

The chain couples TRBV27 to TRBJ1-2; possibly TRBD1 for D (5 bases). The V gene's germline CDR1 is MNHEY and CDR2 SMNVEV (reference sequence). V was shortened by 5 bases and J by 5 bases, with 9 bases between the two germline ends. This CDR3 spans 12 amino acids. The CDR3 is CASSTGGYGYTF. DNA for the CDR3: TGTGCCAGCAGTACGGGGGGTTATGGCTACACCTTC.

The chain uses TRBV7-3 and TRBJ1-1; D is unresolved. The CDR3 has 15 residues. Germline CDR1 SGHTA, CDR2 FQGTGA. V lost 1 base, J lost 5 bases, and 14 bases lay in between. The CDR3 is CASSLIAGGGTEAFF. The CDR3 region has the DNA TGTGCCAGCAGCTTAATCGCAGGTGGAGGTACTGAAGCTTTCTTT.

This clone appeared a single time. The CDR3 spells CASSQGTNGLGYTF. The CDR3 coding sequence is TGCGCCAGCAGCCAAGGGACAAATGGGCTCGGCTACACCTTC. The rearrangement joins TRBV5-1 to TRBJ1-2, with D possibly matching TRBD1 (6 bases). The V and J ends lost 4 bases and 8 bases respectively, with 18 bases between them. Germline assignment: CDR1 SGHRS and CDR2 YFSETQ. The CDR3 length is 14 residues.

The rearrangement uses TRBV28 and TRBJ1-5; the D gene is possibly TRBD1 (5 bases). There are 13 residues in the CDR3. Between the trimmed V and J ends, which lost 3 bases and 11 bases, there was a span of 14 bases. CDR1 and CDR2 (germline): MDHEN, SYDVKM. CDR3 sequence reads: CASSFGHSGAQHF. CDR3 sequence (DNA): TGTGCCAGCAGTTTTGGACACTCTGGAGCCCAGCATTTT.

The chain uses TRBV5-6 and TRBJ2-4; weak D call: TRBD2 (7 bases). The CDR3 loop spans 17 amino acids. Between the trimmed V and J ends, which lost 3 bases and 0 bases, there was a span of 16 bases. Germline V gene sequence: CDR1 SGHDT, CDR2 YYEEEE. As DNA, the CDR3 is TGTGCCAGCAGCTGGACGGCGGGGGCCTTAGCCAAAAACATTCAGTACTTC. Encoded protein: CASSWTAGALAKNIQYF.

This clone was observed once. The chain combines TRBV12-3 or TRBV12-4 with TRBJ1-3; D possibly corresponds to TRBD1 (6 bases). There are 13 residues in the CDR3. With 5 bases removed from V and 8 bases from J, the gap between germline ends came to 13 bases. This chain's CDR3 is CASSQQGRDTIYF. For the CDR3, the DNA is TGTGCCAGCAGTCAACAGGGTCGAGACACCATATATTTT.

This CDR3 reads CASKLPGQGAEKLFF. The DNA of the CDR3 is TGTGCCAGCAAACTTCCGGGACAGGGGGCTGAAAAACTGTTTTTT. V usage is TRBV28 and J usage is TRBJ1-4, with 12 bases matching TRBD1. The CDR3 sequence is 15 residues long. Germline V gene sequence: CDR1 MDHEN, CDR2 SYDVKM. V lost 7 bases, J lost 7 bases, and 7 bases stayed unmatched.

This chain uses TRBV6-5 with TRBJ2-7, with D unresolved. Germline-derived CDR1 and CDR2 are MNHEY and SVGAGI. The V gene lost 0 bases and the J gene lost 1 base, with 10 bases spanning the gap. The length of the CDR3 is 15 residues. CDR3 sequence: CASSYSARLSYEQYF. The CDR3 DNA reads as TGTGCCAGCAGTTACTCGGCGCGGCTGTCCTACGAGCAGTACTTC.

J is TRBJ2-6 and V is TRBV2, with TRBD2 matching 9 bases. The CDR3 is made up of 16 amino acids. The V segment lost 6 bases and the J segment 8 bases; nucleotides outside the gene matches: 11. The V gene's germline CDR1 is SNHLY and CDR2 FYNNEI. The CDR3 loop is CASRGRTSADPNVLTF. In nucleotides, the CDR3 is TGTGCCAGCAGGGGTAGGACTAGCGCCGACCCCAACGTCCTGACTTTC.

This clone appeared once. This chain links TRBV5-6 with TRBJ2-1; 7 bases line up with TRBD2. V lost 0 bases to trimming and J lost 4 bases; unmatched junction nucleotides: 7. The CDR3 is 16 residues long. From germline, CDR1 is SGHDT and CDR2 YYEEEE. The CDR3 protein is CASSLDANSGYNEQFF. The DNA for the CDR3 is TGTGCCAGCAGCTTGGACGCGAATAGCGGGTACAATGAGCAGTTCTTC.

In its sample, this clone was seen once. The chain joins TRBV10-3 to TRBJ1-2; TRBD1 agrees at 7 bases. CDR3 length: 14 amino acids. V lost 8 bases to trimming and J lost 2 bases; unmatched junction nucleotides: 8. The germline V gene has CDR1 ENHRY and CDR2 SYGVKD. The CDR3 protein is CAILTEGANYGYTF. The CDR3 DNA is TGTGCCATCTTAACTGAGGGGGCAAACTATGGCTACACCTTC.

The rearrangement uses TRBV5-1 and TRBJ2-1; maybe TRBD2 (5 bases). Germline lookup yields CDR1 SGHRS and CDR2 YFSETQ. This CDR3 region has 15 residues. The ends were cut back, 1 base at V and 2 bases at J, with 10 bases in the middle. For the CDR3, the DNA is TGCGCCAGCAGCTTGTTACTAGAGGCCTACAATGAGCAGTTCTTC. Translating it yields CASSLLLEAYNEQFF.

The CDR3 loop is CAIQDSSYNEQFF. The CDR3 nucleotides are TGTGCCATACAGGATAGCTCCTACAATGAGCAGTTCTTC. The V gene is TRBV19, the J gene TRBJ2-1; D is perhaps TRBD1 (5 bases). Germline V gene sequence: CDR1 LNHDA, CDR2 SQIVND (reference sequence). The CDR3 runs 13 residues. V dropped 10 bases and J dropped 0 bases, with 10 bases sitting between them. The variable domain in full, with the rest retrieved from reference TRBV19 and TRBJ2-1, is DGGITQSPKYLFRKEGQNVTLSCEQNLNHDAMYWYRQDPGQGLRLIYYSQIVNDFQKGDIAEGYSVSREKKESFPLTVTSAQKNPTAFYLCAIQDSSYNEQFFGPGTRLTVL.

The V call is TRBV5-6, the J call TRBJ1-3, with D unresolved. This CDR3 comprises 14 residues. Germline V CDR1 and CDR2: SGHDT, YYEEEE. Trimming took 2 bases from V and 0 from J, leaving 6 bases between them. The CDR3 sequence: CASSFQNSGNTIYF. DNA for the CDR3: TGTGCCAGCAGCTTTCAGAACTCTGGAAACACCATATATTTT.

This chain links TRBV5-1 with TRBJ1-2; D is ambiguous. Germline assignment: CDR1 SGHRS and CDR2 YFSETQ. CDR3 length: 14 amino acids. With 5 bases removed from V and 4 bases from J, the gap between germline ends came to 15 bases. The DNA for the CDR3 is TGCGCCAGCAGTCGGGAGAGTTCTAGCTATGGCTACACCTTC. This encodes CASSRESSSYGYTF. The variable domain in full, with the rest retrieved from reference TRBV5-1 and TRBJ1-2, is KAGVTQTPRYLIKTRGQQVTLSCSPISGHRSVSWYQQTPGQGLQFLFEYFSETQRNKGNFPGRFSGRQFSNSRSEMNVSTLELGDSALYLCASSRESSSYGYTFGSGTRLTVV.

This clone has a count of ten or more. The V call is TRBV14, the J call TRBJ2-7, with 12 bases identical to TRBD2. The CDR3 consists of 19 residues. The germline gives CDR1 SGHDN, CDR2 FVKESK. V dropped 5 bases and J dropped 4; count of bases not matched to a gene: 18. CDR3 sequence reads: CASSKARVTSGRRVYEQYF. The CDR3 DNA sequence: TGTGCCAGCAGCAAGGCCCGTGTGACTAGCGGGAGAAGGGTTTACGAGCAGTACTTC.

The genes are TRBV12-3 or TRBV12-4 and TRBJ1-2; 7 bases fit TRBD1. CDR3 length: 11 residues. V was clipped by 5 bases and J by 10 bases; unmatched bases: 4. CDR3: CASSPGTDYTF. For the CDR3, the DNA is TGTGCCAGCAGTCCCGGGACAGACTACACCTTC.

The chain's CDR3 is CASSPVLSGANVLTF. As DNA, the CDR3 is TGTGCCAGCAGTCCTGTTCTTTCTGGGGCCAACGTCCTGACTTTC. This chain connects TRBV11-3 to TRBJ2-6; D ambiguous. The CDR3 has 15 amino acids. Germline V CDR1 and CDR2: SGHNT, YENEEA. Trimming cost V 6 bases and J 1 base, with 10 bases left between them.

The rearrangement links TRBV7-9 to TRBJ2-2; D remains unclear. Germline V gives CDR1 SEHNR, CDR2 FQNEAQ (reference sequence). The CDR3 is 17 residues long. V was trimmed by 3 bases and J by 0 bases, leaving 14 bases between them. The CDR3 bases are TGTGCCAGCAGCTTCCCAACCGGAGCTACGAACACCGGGGAGCTGTTTTTT. Encoded protein: CASSFPTGATNTGELFF. The whole variable domain, filled in from reference TRBV7-9 and TRBJ2-2, reads DTGVSQNPRHKITKRGQNVTFRCDPISEHNRLYWYRQTLGQGPEFLTYFQNEAQLEKSRLLSDRFSAERPKGSFSTLEIQRTEQGDSAMYLCASSFPTGATNTGELFFGEGSRLTVL.

The chain carries TRBV7-9 and TRBJ2-7, with a possible D match to TRBD2 (5 bases). Germline CDR1 is SEHNR and CDR2 is FQNEAQ (reference sequence). V was clipped by 5 bases and J by 5 bases, with 13 bases between them. The CDR3 loop spans 13 amino acids. The CDR3 is CASSLGLEDEQYF. CDR3 nucleotide sequence: TGTGCCAGCAGCCTCGGACTCGAGGACGAGCAGTACTTC.

This clone showed up just a few times. CDR3 in DNA: TGCAGCGCTTACAGGGGGATCTATGGCTACACCTTC. Translated, it gives CSAYRGIYGYTF. This chain joins TRBV29-1 and TRBJ1-2, with 8 bases that match TRBD1. The junction had 5 bases not matched to a gene; V was cut back by 7 bases and J by 4 bases. This CDR3 is built from 12 residues. Per the germline V gene, CDR1 is SQVTM and CDR2 is ANQGSEA.